A few counts support the clone carrying this T cell receptor (beta chain). The data were obtained in a study of blood T cell repertoires in COVID-19. Study-wide background: PBMCs, B-cell-depleted T cells, or T cells were the source of the cDNA or gDNA that made up the material.

The length of the CDR3 is 14 residues. Germline V lookup: CDR1 GTSNPN, CDR2 SVGIG (reference sequence). Between the trimmed V and J ends, which lost 0 bases and 4 bases, there was a span of 13 bases. Method: immunoSEQ multiplex PCR; TCRdb's copy keeps in-frame clones and lacks some. This sample has over 200,000 clones, with around 88% found just once. The sequence was collected from a man aged 18-30 years with active or convalescent COVID-19. Sequencing used peripheral blood. The chain combines TRBV30 with TRBJ2-7, with D maybe TRBD1 (6 bases). CDR3 in DNA: TGTGCCTGGAGTGTATCGGACAGTTCTTACGAGCAGTACTTC. This translates into CAWSVSDSSYEQYF.